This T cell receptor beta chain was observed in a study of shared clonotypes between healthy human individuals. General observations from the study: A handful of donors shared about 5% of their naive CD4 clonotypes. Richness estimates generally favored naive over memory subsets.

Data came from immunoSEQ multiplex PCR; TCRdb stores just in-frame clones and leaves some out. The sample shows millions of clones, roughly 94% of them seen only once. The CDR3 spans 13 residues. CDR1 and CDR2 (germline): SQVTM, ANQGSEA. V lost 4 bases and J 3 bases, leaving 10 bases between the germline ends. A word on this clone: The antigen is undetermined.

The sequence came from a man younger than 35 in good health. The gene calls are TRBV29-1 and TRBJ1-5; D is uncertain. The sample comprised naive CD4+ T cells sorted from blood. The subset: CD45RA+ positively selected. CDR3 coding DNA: TGCAGCGTTGCGGACGGTTACAATCAGCCCCAGCATTTT. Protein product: CSVADGYNQPQHF.